This is a list of T cell receptor beta chains from one sample in a study of T cell responses to AZD1222 COVID-19 vaccine. TCRdb's table, derived via immunoSEQ multiplex PCR, lists solely in-frame clones and lacks some. The table includes roughly 92,000 clones, around 90% detected once. Material: peripheral blood, obtained 28 days after the second AZD1222 dose. Receptor source: an adult who received the AZD1222 COVID-19 vaccine. CDR3s include the opening cysteine and the closing phenylalanine or tryptophan. Clone size is not always given. Where it is, it says once, few, many or a class for expanded clones.

TRBJ2-2 few TRBV2 CASKRTNTGELFF
TRBJ1-2 . TRBV4-1 CASSQGGTAANYGYTF
TRBJ1-1 . TRBV12-5 CASALTGSTEAFF
TRBJ2-1 . TRBV27 CASSSGGFYNEQFF
TRBJ1-1 . TRBV4-1 CASSQPRQFMNTEAFF
TRBJ1-4 . TRBV2 CASSYAIREKLFF
TRBJ2-2 . TRBV18 CASSPPPTGELFF
TRBJ2-3 . TRBV12-5 CASGLVSGSSHTWGTDTQYF
TRBJ1-1 . TRBV21-1 CASSTGGGGTEAFF
TRBJ2-1 . TRBV12-3/TRBV12-4 CASSLGGSEQFF
TRBJ2-2 . TRBV5-5 CASTWINTGELFF
TRBJ1-5 once TRBV2 CASSEDQGGNQPQHF
TRBJ2-7 . TRBV6-5 CASSKQDSGYEQYF
TRBJ2-3 . TRBV2 CASRQTDTQYF
TRBJ2-2 . TRBV19 CASRGTGTETGELFF
TRBJ1-1 . TRBV19 CASSIGGYTEAFF
TRBJ1-3 . TRBV5-6 CASSMTVSSGNTIYF
TRBJ1-2 once TRBV19 CASTDNYGYTF
TRBJ2-5 . TRBV7-8 CASSIRDRGQETQYF
TRBJ2-7 . TRBV15 CATSRGDSYEQYF
TRBJ2-3 . TRBV6-5 CASSYSFSPTDTQYF
TRBJ2-1 . TRBV5-8 CASTLWANEQFF
TRBJ1-1 . TRBV10-2 CASREHRLVPGKNTEAFF
TRBJ1-3 once TRBV3-1/TRBV3-2 CASSPGVSGNTIYF
TRBJ1-6 . TRBV29-1 CSVEDRREFDSPLHF
TRBJ1-5 . TRBV30 CAWSSPGQPQHF
TRBJ2-5 . TRBV7-8 CASSLGRSRETQYF
TRBJ2-7 once TRBV18 CASSPPRGYEQYF
TRBJ1-5 . TRBV2 CASKGQGNQPQHF
TRBJ2-7 . TRBV19 CASSSSSGGDYEQYF
TRBJ2-7 . TRBV10-1 CASSEKRVSYEQYF
TRBJ1-4 . TRBV19 CASSIDSLSTNEKLFF
TRBJ1-5 . TRBV5-5 CASSFTGVSNQPQHF
TRBJ2-7 . TRBV5-1 CASRPRGDGYEQYF
TRBJ2-3 . TRBV29-1 CSVEAGGGWITSTDTQYF
TRBJ2-7 . TRBV21-1 CASIKGQYSYEQYF
TRBJ1-1 . TRBV18 CASSRTGKNTEAFF
TRBJ1-1 . TRBV3-1/TRBV3-2 CASSQFQKTTEAFF
TRBJ1-1 . TRBV6-5 CASSYDSVTEAFF
TRBJ1-5 . TRBV6-8 CASSYRAFGGNQPQHF
TRBJ2-1 . TRBV18 CASSPTDRGYYNEQFF
TRBJ2-5 . TRBV7-6 CASRPDAEMTQYF
TRBJ2-6 few TRBV11-2 CASSSRGPSSGANVLTF
TRBJ2-1 . TRBV5-4 CASSKGTSGGNEQFF
TRBJ1-2 . TRBV2 CASRLQRQGHGYTF
TRBJ2-1 . TRBV7-2 CASSLELAAYNEQFF
TRBJ2-2 . TRBV11-2 CASSPVGIPGELFF
TRBJ1-4 . TRBV4-1 CASSQAVTNEKLFF
TRBJ1-1 . TRBV6-5 CASSYSQGALNTEAFF